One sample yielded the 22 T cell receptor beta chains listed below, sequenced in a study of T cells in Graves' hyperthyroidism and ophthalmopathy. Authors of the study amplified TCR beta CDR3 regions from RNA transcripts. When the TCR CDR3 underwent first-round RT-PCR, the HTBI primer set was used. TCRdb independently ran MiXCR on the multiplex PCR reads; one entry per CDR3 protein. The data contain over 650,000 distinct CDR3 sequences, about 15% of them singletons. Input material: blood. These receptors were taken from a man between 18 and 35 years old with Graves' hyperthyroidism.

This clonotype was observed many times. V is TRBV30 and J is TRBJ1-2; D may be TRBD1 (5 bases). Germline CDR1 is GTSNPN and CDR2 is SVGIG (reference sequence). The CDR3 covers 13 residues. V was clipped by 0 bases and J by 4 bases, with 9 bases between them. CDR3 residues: CAWSVLGGYGYTF. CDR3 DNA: TGTGCCTGGAGTGTACTGGGGGGCTATGGCTACACCTTC.

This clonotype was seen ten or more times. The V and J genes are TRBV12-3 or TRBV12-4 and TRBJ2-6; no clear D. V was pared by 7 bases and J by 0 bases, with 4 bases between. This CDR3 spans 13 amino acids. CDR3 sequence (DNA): TGTGCCAGCAAGAACTCTGGGGCCAACGTCCTGACTTTC. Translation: CASKNSGANVLTF.

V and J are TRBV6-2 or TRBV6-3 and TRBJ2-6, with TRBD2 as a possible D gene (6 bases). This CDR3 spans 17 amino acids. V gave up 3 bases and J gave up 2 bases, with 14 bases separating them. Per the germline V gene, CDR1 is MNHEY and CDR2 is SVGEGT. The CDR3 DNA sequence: TGTGCCAGCAGTTATGGCGCAGGGAGGACTGGGGCCAACGTCCTGACTTTC. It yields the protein CASSYGAGRTGANVLTF.

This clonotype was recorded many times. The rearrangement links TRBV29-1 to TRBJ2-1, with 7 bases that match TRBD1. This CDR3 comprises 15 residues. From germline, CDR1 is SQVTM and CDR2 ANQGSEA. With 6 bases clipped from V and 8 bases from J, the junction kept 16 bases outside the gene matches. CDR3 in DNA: TGCAGCGTCCCGGACCCCGACAGGGTCAACGATGAGCAGTTCTTC. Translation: CSVPDPDRVNDEQFF.

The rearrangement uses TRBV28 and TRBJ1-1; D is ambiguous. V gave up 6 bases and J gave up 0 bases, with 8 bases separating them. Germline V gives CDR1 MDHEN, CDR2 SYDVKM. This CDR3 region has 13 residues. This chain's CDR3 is CASRFLMNTEAFF. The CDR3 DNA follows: TGTGCCAGCAGGTTTTTAATGAACACTGAAGCTTTCTTT. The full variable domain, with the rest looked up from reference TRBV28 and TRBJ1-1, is DVKVTQSSRYLVKRTGEKVFLECVQDMDHENMFWYRQDPGLGLRLIYFSYDVKMKEKGDIPEGYSVSREKKERFSLILESASTNQTSMYLCASRFLMNTEAFFGQGTRLTVV.

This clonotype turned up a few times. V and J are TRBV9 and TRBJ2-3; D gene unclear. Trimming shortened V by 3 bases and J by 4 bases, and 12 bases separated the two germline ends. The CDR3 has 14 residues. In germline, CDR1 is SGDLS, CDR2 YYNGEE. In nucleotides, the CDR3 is TGTGCCAGCAGCGCCGCCGACCCAGCAGATACGCAGTATTTT. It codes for CASSAADPADTQYF.

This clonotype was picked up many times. CDR3 bases: TGTGCCTGGAGTGTAAACACTCGCAATCAGCCCCAGCATTTT. It is translated as CAWSVNTRNQPQHF. The rearrangement links TRBV30 to TRBJ1-5; no reliable D call. The germline gives CDR1 GTSNPN, CDR2 SVGIG (reference sequence). Trimming left V 0 bases short and J 2 bases short, with 8 bases between. This CDR3 has 14 amino acids.

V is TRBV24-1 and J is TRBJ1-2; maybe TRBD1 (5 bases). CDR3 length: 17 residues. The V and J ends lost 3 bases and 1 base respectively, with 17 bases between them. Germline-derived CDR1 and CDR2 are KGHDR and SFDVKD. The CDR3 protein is CATSDGRRGRLNYGYTF. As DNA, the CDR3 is TGTGCCACCAGTGATGGGCGAAGGGGCCGCCTTAACTATGGCTACACCTTC.

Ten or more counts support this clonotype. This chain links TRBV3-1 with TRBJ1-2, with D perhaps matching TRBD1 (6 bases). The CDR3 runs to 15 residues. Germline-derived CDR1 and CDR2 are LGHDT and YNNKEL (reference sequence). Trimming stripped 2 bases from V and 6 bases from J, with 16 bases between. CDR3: CASSQYRGASNGYTF. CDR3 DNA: TGTGCCAGCAGCCAATACCGGGGGGCGAGTAATGGCTACACCTTC.

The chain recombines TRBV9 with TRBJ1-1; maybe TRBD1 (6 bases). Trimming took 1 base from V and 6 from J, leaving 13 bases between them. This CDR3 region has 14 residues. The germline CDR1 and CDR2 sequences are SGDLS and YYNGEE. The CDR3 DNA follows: TGTGCCAGCAGCGTAACCACAGGGAGCGCTGAAGCTTTCTTT. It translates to CASSVTTGSAEAFF.

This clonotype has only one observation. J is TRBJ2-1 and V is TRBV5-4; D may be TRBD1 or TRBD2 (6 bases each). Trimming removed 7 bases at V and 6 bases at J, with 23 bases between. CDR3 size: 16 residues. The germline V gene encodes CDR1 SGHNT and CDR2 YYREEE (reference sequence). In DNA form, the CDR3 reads TGTGCCAGCGGTAGGGGACTCCCGAAAGGGGGCAATGAGCAGTTCTTC. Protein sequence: CASGRGLPKGGNEQFF.

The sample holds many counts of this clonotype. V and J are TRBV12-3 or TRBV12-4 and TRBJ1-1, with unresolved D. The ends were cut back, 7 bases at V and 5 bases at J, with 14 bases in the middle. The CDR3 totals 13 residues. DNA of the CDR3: TGTGCCAGCACCCAGAGAAGAGTTACTGAAGCTTTCTTT. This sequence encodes CASTQRRVTEAFF.

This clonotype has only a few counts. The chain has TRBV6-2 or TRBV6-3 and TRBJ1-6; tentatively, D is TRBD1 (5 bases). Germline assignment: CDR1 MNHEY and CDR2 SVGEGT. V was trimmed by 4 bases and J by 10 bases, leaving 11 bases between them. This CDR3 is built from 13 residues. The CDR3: CASSWQGRSPLHF. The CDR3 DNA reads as TGTGCCAGCAGTTGGCAGGGACGGTCACCCCTCCACTTT.

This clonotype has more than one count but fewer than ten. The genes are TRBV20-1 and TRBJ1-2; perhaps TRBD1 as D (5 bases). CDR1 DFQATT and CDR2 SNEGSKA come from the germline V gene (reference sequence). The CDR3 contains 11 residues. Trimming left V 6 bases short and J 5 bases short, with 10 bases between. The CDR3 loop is CSAKDKYGYTF. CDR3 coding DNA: TGCAGTGCGAAGGACAAATATGGCTACACCTTC.

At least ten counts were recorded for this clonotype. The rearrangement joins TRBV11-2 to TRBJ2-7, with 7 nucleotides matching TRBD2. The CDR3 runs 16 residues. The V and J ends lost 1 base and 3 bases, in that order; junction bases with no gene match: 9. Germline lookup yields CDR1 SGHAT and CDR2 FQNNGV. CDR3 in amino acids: CASSLALASGLYEQYF. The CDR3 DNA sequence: TGTGCCAGCAGCTTAGCCCTGGCTAGCGGACTCTACGAGCAGTACTTC. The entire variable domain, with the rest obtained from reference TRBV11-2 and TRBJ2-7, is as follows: EAGVAQSPRYKIIEKRQSVAFWCNPISGHATLYWYQQILGQGPKLLIQFQNNGVVDDSQLPKDRFSAERLKGVDSTLKIQPAKLEDSAVYLCASSLALASGLYEQYFGPGTRLTVT.

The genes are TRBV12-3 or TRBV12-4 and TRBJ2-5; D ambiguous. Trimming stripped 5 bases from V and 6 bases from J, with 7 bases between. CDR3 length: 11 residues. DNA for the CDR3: TGTGCCAGCAGTCAATCGAAGACCCAGTACTTC. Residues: CASSQSKTQYF.

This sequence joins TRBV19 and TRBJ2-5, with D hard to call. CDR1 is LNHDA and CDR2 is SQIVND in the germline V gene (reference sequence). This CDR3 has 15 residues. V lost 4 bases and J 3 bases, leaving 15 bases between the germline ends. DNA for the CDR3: TGTGCCAGTAGTACCTTCGGATCCGAGGAAGAGACCCAGTACTTC. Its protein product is CASSTFGSEEETQYF.

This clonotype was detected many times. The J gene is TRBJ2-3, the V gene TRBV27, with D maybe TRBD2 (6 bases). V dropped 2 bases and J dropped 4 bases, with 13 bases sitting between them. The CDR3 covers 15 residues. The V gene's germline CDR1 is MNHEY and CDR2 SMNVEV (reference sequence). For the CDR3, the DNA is TGTGCCAGCAGTTTAAAATGGGGGACTGCAGATACGCAGTATTTT. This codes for CASSLKWGTADTQYF.

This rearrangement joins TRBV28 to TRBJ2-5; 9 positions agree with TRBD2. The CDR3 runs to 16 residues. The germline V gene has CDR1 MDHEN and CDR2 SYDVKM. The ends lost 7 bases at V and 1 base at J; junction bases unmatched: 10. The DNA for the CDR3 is TGTGCCAGCACCCTGACTAGCGGCTACTTCCAAGAGACCCAGTACTTC. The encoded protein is CASTLTSGYFQETQYF.

CDR3 in amino acids: CASRFQGISETQYF. The CDR3 region has the DNA TGTGCCAGCAGATTTCAGGGTATATCGGAGACCCAGTACTTC. The chain links TRBV28 to TRBJ2-5; perhaps TRBD1 as D (5 bases). CDR3 length equals 14 residues. Germline V gene lookup returns CDR1 MDHEN and CDR2 SYDVKM. V gave up 6 bases and J gave up 5 bases, with 16 bases separating them.

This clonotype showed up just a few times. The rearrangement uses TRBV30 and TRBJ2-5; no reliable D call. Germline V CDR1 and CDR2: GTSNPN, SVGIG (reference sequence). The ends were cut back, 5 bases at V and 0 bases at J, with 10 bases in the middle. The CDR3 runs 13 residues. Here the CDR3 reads CAWATGNQETQYF. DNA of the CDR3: TGTGCCTGGGCAACGGGTAACCAAGAGACCCAGTACTTC.

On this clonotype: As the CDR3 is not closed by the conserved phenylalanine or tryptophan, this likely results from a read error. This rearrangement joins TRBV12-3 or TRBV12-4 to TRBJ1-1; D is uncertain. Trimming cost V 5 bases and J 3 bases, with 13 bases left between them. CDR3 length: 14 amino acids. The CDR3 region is CASSEVFTDTEAFS. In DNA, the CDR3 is TGTGCCAGCAGTGAGGTTTTTACGGACACTGAAGCTTTCTCT.